The TCR beta chain described here comes from a study of blood T cell repertoires in COVID-19. Study as a whole: Italy, Spain and the United States were the sources of the convalescent and acute COVID-19 samples. PBMCs, B-cell-depleted T cells, or T cells provided the cDNA or gDNA that made up the material.

Methods used by the authors: Counts of nucleated cells, estimated from reference gene primer amplification, were obtained. Sequenced by immunoSEQ multiplex PCR; TCRdb stores in-frame clones only, minus some. The DNA gave D and trimming, while V, J and clone size come from that table. The table has over 90,000 clones, roughly 80% seen once; the top ten hold approximately 4.5%. This CDR3 spans 15 amino acids. V was clipped by 4 bases and J by 7 bases, with 20 bases between them. Germline values: CDR1 SGHKS, CDR2 YYEKEE (reference sequence). This sequence originates from a human donor in a cohort sampled during active COVID-19. The sequencing input was peripheral blood. This chain uses TRBV5-5 with TRBJ1-2; D call uncertain. CDR3 nucleotides: TGTGCCAGCAGCCCGGCGGGCAGGAATCCGGGTGGCTACACCTTC. Its translation: CASSPAGRNPGGYTF.